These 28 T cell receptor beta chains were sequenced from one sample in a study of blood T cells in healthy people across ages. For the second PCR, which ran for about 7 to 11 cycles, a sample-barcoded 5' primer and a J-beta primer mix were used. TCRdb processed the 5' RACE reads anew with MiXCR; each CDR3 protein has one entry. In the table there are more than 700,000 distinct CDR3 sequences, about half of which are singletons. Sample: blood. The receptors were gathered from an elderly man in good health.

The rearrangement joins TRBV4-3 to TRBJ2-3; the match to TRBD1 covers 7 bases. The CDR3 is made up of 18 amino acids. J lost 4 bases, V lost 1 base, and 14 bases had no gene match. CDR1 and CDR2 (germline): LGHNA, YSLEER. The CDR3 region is CASSQVPYRGMGADTQYF. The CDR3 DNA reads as TGCGCCAGCAGCCAAGTTCCTTACAGGGGAATGGGCGCAGATACGCAGTATTTT.

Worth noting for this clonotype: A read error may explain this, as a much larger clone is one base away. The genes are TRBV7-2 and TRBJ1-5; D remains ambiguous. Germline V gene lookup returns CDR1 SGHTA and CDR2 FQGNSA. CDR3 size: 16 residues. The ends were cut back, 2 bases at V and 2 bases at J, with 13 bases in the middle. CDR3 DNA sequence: TGTGCCAGCAGCTTACATCCAGGCCAAGGCAATCAGCCCCAGCATTTT. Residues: CASSLHPGQGNQPQHF.

The CDR3 region is CASSLASEGTQYF. CDR3 DNA: TGCGCCAGCAGCTTGGCTAGCGAGGGGACCCAGTACTTC. V and J are TRBV5-1 and TRBJ2-7; possibly TRBD2 for D (6 bases). The J call may be incorrect, as the DNA end agrees better with TRBJ2-5. Germline loops: CDR1 SGHRS, CDR2 YFSETQ. The CDR3 contains 13 residues.

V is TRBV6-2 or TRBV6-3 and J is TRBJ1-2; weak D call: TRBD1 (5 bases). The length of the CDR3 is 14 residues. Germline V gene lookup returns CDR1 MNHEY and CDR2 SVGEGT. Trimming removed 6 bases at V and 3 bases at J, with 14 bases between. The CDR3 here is CASRSAGGDYGYTF. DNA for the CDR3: TGTGCCAGCAGATCCGCCGGGGGGGACTATGGCTACACCTTC.

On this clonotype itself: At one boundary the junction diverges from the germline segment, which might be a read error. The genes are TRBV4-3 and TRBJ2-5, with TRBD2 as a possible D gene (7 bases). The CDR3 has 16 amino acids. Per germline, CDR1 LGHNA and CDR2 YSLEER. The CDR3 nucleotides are TGCGCCAGCAGCCAAGGGCTCGCAGGGGCGGGAGAGGCCCAGTACTTC. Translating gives CASSQGLAGAGEAQYF.

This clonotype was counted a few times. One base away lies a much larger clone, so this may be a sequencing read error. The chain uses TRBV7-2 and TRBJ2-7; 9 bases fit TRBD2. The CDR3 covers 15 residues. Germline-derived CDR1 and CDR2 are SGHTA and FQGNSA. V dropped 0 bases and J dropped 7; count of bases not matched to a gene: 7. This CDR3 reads CASSLASSGIYEQYF. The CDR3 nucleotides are TGTGCCAGCAGCTTAGCGTCTAGCGGGATCTATGAGCAGTACTTC.

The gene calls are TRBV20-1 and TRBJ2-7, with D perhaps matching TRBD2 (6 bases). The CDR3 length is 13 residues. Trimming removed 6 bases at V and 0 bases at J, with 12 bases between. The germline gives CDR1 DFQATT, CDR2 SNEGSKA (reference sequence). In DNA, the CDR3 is TGCAGTGCCGGGGACTTAAGCTCCTACGAGCAGTACTTC. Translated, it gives CSAGDLSSYEQYF.

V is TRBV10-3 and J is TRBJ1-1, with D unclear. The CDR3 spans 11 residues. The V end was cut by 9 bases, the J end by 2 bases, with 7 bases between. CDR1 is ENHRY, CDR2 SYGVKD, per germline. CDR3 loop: CAIRDNTEAFF. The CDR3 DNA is TGTGCCATAAGGGATAACACTGAAGCTTTCTTT.

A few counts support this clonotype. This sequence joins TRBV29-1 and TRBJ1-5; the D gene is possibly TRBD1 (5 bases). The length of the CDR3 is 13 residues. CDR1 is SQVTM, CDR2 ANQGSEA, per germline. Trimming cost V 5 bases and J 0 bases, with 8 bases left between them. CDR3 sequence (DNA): TGCAGCGTTTCCAGGGATAGCAATCAGCCCCAGCATTTT. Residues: CSVSRDSNQPQHF.

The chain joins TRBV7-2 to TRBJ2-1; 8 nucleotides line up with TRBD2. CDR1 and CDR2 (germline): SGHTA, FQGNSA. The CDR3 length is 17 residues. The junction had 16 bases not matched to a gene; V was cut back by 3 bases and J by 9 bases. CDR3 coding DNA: TGTGCCAGCAGCTTTAGTCTGGTGGCTAGCGGGTTGGGTGAGCAGTTCTTC. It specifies CASSFSLVASGLGEQFF.

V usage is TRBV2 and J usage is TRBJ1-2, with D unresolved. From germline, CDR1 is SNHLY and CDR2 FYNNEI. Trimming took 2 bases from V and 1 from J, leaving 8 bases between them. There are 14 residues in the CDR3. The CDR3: CASSEQQVNYGYTF. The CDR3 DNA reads TGTGCCAGCAGTGAACAGCAGGTTAACTATGGCTACACCTTC.

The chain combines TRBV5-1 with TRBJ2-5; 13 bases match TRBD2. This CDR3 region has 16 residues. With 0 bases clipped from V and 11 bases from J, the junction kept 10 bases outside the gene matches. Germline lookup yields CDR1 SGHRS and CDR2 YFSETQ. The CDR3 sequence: CASSLATSGRANEQYF. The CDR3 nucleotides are TGCGCCAGCAGCTTGGCCACTAGCGGGAGGGCGAATGAGCAGTACTTC.

The CDR3 DNA sequence: TGTGCCAGCATTCCCGGACAGGGTGGGTTCTACCATAGTGCTTTCTTT. Its protein product is CASIPGQGGFYHSAFF. The V call is TRBV28, the J call TRBJ1-1; 8 bases agree with TRBD1. Germline trimming cut 7 bases from V and 11 bases from J; bases unmatched to any gene: 21. Germline V gene data show CDR1 as MDHEN and CDR2 as SYDVKM. The CDR3 runs to 16 residues.

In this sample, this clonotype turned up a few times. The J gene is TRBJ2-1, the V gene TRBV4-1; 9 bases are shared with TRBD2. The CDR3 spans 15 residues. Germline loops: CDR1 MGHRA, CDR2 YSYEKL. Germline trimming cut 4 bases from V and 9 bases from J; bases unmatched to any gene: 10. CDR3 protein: CASSLRGGGLGEQFF. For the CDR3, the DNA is TGCGCCAGCAGCCTGCGCGGGGGGGGCCTCGGTGAGCAGTTCTTC.

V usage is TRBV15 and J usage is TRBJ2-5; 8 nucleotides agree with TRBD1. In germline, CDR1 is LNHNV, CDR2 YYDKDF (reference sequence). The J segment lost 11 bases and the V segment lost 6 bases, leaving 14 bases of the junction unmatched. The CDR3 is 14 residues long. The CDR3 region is CATSFSRGLNEQYF. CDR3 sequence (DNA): TGTGCCACCAGTTTTAGCAGGGGGCTGAATGAGCAGTACTTC.

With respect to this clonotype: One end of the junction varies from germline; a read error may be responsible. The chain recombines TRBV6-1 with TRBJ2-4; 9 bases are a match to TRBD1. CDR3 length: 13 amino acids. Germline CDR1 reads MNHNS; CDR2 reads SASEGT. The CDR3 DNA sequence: TGTGTCAGCAGCGTGGACAGGGGAGAGACCCGGTACTTC. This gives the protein CVSSVDRGETRYF.

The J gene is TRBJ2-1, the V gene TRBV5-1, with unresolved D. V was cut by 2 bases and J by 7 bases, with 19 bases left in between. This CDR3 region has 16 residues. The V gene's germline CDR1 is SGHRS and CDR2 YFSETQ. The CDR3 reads CASSFANGGSWNEQFF. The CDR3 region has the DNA TGCGCCAGCAGCTTCGCTAACGGCGGTTCCTGGAATGAGCAGTTCTTC.

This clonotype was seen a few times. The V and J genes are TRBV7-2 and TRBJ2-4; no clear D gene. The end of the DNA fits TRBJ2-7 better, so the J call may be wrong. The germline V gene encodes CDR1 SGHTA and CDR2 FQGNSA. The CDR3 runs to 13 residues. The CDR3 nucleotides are TGTGCCAGCAGCTTTACGATTTCGGACGAGCAGTACTTC. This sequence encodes CASSFTISDEQYF.

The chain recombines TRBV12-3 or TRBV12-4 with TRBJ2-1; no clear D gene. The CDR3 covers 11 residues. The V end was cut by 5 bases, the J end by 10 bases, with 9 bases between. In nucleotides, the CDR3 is TGTGCCAGCAGTGAAGGCCTCGAGCAGTTCTTC. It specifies CASSEGLEQFF.

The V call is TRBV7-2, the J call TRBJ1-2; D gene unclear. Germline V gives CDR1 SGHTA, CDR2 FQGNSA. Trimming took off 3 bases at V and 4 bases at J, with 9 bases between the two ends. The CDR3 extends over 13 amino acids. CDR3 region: CASSLLRAYGYTF. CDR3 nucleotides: TGTGCCAGCAGCTTGCTCCGGGCCTATGGCTACACCTTC.

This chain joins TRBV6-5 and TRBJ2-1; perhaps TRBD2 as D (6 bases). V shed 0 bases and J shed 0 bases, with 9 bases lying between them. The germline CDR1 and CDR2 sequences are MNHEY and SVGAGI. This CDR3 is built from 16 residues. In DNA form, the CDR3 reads TGTGCCAGCAGTTACTCGCAGCGGGTCTCCTACAATGAGCAGTTCTTC. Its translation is CASSYSQRVSYNEQFF.

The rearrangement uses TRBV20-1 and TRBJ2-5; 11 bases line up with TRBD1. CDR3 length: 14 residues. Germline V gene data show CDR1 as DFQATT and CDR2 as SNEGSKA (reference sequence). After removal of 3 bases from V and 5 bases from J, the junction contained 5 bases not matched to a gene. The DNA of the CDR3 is TGCAGTGCTAGGGACAGGGGGCTCGGGGAGACCCAGTACTTC. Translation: CSARDRGLGETQYF.

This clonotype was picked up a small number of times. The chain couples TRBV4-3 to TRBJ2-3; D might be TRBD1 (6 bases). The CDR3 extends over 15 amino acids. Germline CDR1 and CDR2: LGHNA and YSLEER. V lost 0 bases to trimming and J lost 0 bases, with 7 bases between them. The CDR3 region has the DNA TGCGCCAGCAGCCAAGAGGGGGCTAGCACAGATACGCAGTATTTT. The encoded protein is CASSQEGASTDTQYF.

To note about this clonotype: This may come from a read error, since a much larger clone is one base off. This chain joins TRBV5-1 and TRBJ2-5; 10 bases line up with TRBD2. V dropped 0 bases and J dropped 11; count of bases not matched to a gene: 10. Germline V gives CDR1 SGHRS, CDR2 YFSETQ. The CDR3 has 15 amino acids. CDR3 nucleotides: TGCGCCAGCAGCTTGGCACTAGCGGGACACAATGAGCAGTACTTC. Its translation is CASSLALAGHNEQYF. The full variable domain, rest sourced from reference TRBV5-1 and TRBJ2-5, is KAGVTQTPRYLIKTRGQQVTLSCSPISGHRSVSWYQQTPGQGLQFLFEYFSETQRNKGNFPGRFSGRQFSNSRSEMNVSTLELGDSALYLCASSLALAGHNEQYFGPGTRLLVL.

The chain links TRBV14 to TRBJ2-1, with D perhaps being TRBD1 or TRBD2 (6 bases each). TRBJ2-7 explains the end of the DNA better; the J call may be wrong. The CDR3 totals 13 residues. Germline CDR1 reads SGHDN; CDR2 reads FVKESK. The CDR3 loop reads CASSQLRDNEQYF. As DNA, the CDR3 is TGTGCCAGCAGCCAACTGCGGGACAATGAGCAGTACTTC.

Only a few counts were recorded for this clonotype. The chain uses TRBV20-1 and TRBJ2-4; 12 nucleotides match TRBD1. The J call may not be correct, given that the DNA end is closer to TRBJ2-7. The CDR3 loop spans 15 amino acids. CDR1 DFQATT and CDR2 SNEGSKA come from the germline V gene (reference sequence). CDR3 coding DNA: TGCAGTGCTCGACGGGGGACAGGGGGCGTCTACGAGCAGTACTTC. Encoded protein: CSARRGTGGVYEQYF.

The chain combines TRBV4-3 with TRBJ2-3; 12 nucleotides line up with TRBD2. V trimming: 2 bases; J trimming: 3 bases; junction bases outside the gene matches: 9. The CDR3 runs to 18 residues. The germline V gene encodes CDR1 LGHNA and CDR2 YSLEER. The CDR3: CASSQRLAGARLTDTQYF. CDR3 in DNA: TGCGCCAGCAGCCAACGACTAGCGGGAGCACGCTTAACAGATACGCAGTATTTT.

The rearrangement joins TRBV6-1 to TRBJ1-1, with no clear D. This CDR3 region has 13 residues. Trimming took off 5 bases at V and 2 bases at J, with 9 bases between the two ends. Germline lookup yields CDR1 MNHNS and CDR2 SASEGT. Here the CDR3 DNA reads TGTGCCAGCAGTTTTGGAGAAAACACTGAAGCTTTCTTT. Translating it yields CASSFGENTEAFF.